A single sample gave rise to the 23 T cell receptor beta chains below, sequenced in a study of blood T cell repertoires in COVID-19. Only in-frame clones appear in the TCRdb table, and some are missing; sequencing was by immunoSEQ multiplex PCR. The sample lists over 250,000 clones, approximately 91% occurring once. Sequenced: peripheral blood. All receptors come from a man aged 50 to 59 with acute or convalescent COVID-19.

V gene TRBV6-5 combines with J gene TRBJ1-5; 10 nucleotides match TRBD1. Germline loops: CDR1 MNHEY, CDR2 SVGAGI. Trimming at V came to 4 bases and at J to 2 bases, leaving 5 bases not matched to a gene. The CDR3 is 16 amino acids. This CDR3 reads CASSSSGTGGNQPQHF. CDR3 nucleotides: TGTGCCAGCAGTTCCTCCGGGACAGGGGGCAATCAGCCCCAGCATTTT.

The chain combines TRBV27 with TRBJ2-5; 11 positions agree with TRBD2. Germline loops: CDR1 MNHEY, CDR2 SMNVEV (reference sequence). V lost 4 bases and J lost 9; bases outside the gene matches: 16. The CDR3 extends over 17 amino acids. The CDR3 DNA reads TGTGCCAGCAGTTCCCCCCCGTCGACTAGCGGGGCTCAGGCCCAGTACTTC. This sequence encodes CASSSPPSTSGAQAQYF.

The chain uses TRBV19 and TRBJ2-1, with TRBD2 matching 8 bases. V lost 4 bases to trimming and J lost 5 bases; unmatched junction nucleotides: 13. Per germline, CDR1 LNHDA and CDR2 SQIVND (reference sequence). CDR3 length: 17 residues. The DNA for the CDR3 is TGTGCCAGTAGTACCCTTGGGGCGGGGGGTATAGACAATGAGCAGTTCTTC. This translates into CASSTLGAGGIDNEQFF.

The CDR3 region is CASTLPLGRGQETQYF. CDR3 sequence (DNA): TGTGCCAGCACCCTCCCGCTGGGCAGGGGACAAGAGACCCAGTACTTC. V gene TRBV7-9 combines with J gene TRBJ2-5; D is perhaps TRBD1 (6 bases). Germline V gives CDR1 SEHNR, CDR2 FQNEAQ (reference sequence). The CDR3 has 16 residues. Trimming took 7 bases from V and 2 from J, leaving 20 bases between them.

The gene calls are TRBV7-9 and TRBJ1-2; no clear D gene. The V gene lost 5 bases and the J gene lost 0 bases, with 10 bases spanning the gap. Germline CDR1 is SEHNR and CDR2 is FQNEAQ (reference sequence). This CDR3 comprises 14 residues. CDR3 sequence: CASSPREANYGYTF. CDR3 DNA: TGTGCCAGCAGCCCAAGAGAGGCTAACTATGGCTACACCTTC.

The chain recombines TRBV3-1 (or the pseudogene TRBV3-2) with TRBJ2-5; a weak D match, TRBD2 (5 bases). Germline V CDR1 and CDR2: LGHDT, YNNKEL (reference sequence). Trimming cost V 6 bases and J 4 bases, with 18 bases left between them. The CDR3 contains 15 residues. The CDR3 DNA follows: TGTGCCAGCAGTCCAAGGTCGGGGTTTGGAGAGACCCAGTACTTC. Its protein product is CASSPRSGFGETQYF.

This sequence joins TRBV9 and TRBJ1-1; 10 bases fit TRBD1. Germline CDR1 and CDR2: SGDLS and YYNGEE. V lost 3 bases, J lost 5 bases, and 13 bases stayed unmatched. The CDR3 extends over 17 amino acids. The DNA of the CDR3 is TGTGCCAGCAGCGCCCTCTCTACCGGGACAGGGGTAACTGAAGCTTTCTTT. Translating gives CASSALSTGTGVTEAFF. The entire variable domain, with the rest obtained from reference TRBV9 and TRBJ1-1, is as follows: DSGVTQTPKHLITATGQRVTLRCSPRSGDLSVYWYQQSLDQGLQFLIQYYNGEERAKGNILERFSAQQFPDLHSELNLSSLELGDSALYFCASSALSTGTGVTEAFFGQGTRLTVV.

J is TRBJ1-1 and V is TRBV12-3 or TRBV12-4; D not resolved. Trimming removed 3 bases from V and 11 bases from J, with 10 bases in between. The CDR3 extends over 11 amino acids. CDR3 sequence reads: CASSLGRRAFF. CDR3 coding DNA: TGTGCCAGCAGTTTGGGCAGAAGGGCTTTCTTT.

This clone occurred once. The V call is TRBV2, the J call TRBJ1-1, with D perhaps TRBD1 (6 bases). Trimming removed 8 bases from V and 1 base from J, with 14 bases in between. CDR1 is SNHLY and CDR2 is FYNNEI in the germline V gene. This CDR3 has 14 residues. In DNA form, the CDR3 reads TGTGCCAGCCCTAACAGGGATGCGAACACTGAAGCTTTCTTT. This gives the protein CASPNRDANTEAFF.

The chain joins TRBV18 to TRBJ1-2; 10 bases fit TRBD1. The ends lost 6 bases at V and 6 bases at J; junction bases unmatched: 7. The CDR3 runs 14 residues. Germline values: CDR1 KGHSH, CDR2 LQKENI. The CDR3: CASSPGTGADGYTF. The CDR3 DNA sequence: TGTGCCAGCTCGCCCGGGACAGGGGCGGATGGCTACACCTTC.

The chain carries TRBV9 and TRBJ2-1; 9 bases match TRBD2. The CDR3 extends over 15 amino acids. Germline lookup yields CDR1 SGDLS and CDR2 YYNGEE. The V gene end was trimmed by 0 bases and the J gene end by 7 bases; junction bases not matched to a gene: 5. The CDR3 DNA follows: TGTGCCAGCAGCGTAGAACTAGCGGGTAGGAATGAGCAGTTCTTC. Translation gives CASSVELAGRNEQFF.

The chain carries TRBV6-1 and TRBJ2-7; 7 nucleotides agree with TRBD2. V trimming: 3 bases; J trimming: 0 bases; junction bases outside the gene matches: 2. Germline V gives CDR1 MNHNS, CDR2 SASEGT. The CDR3 runs to 14 residues. CDR3 sequence reads: CASSDGGSSYEQYF. In DNA form, the CDR3 reads TGTGCCAGCAGTGACGGGGGGAGCTCCTACGAGCAGTACTTC.

V is TRBV3-1 (or the pseudogene TRBV3-2) and J is TRBJ1-1, with D unresolved. Germline CDR1 and CDR2: LGHDT and YNNKEL (reference sequence). The CDR3 totals 15 residues. V shed 4 bases and J shed 1 base, with 13 bases lying between them. Written as DNA, the CDR3 is TGTGCCAGCAGCCTGTCCGGCAGGCCGAACACTGAAGCTTTCTTT. Amino acid sequence: CASSLSGRPNTEAFF.

The V and J genes are TRBV3-1 (or the pseudogene TRBV3-2) and TRBJ1-2; 8 bases map to TRBD1. Germline CDR1 LGHDT, CDR2 YNNKEL (reference sequence). The CDR3 contains 17 residues. V was pared by 4 bases and J by 0 bases, with 10 bases of the junction left unmatched. The CDR3 DNA reads TGTGCCAGCAGCCGGGAAGGACAGGGAGTAACTAACTATGGCTACACCTTC. It encodes CASSREGQGVTNYGYTF.

V gene TRBV6-5 combines with J gene TRBJ1-1; 7 bases line up with TRBD1. This CDR3 spans 15 amino acids. Germline CDR1 and CDR2: MNHEY and SVGAGI. J gave up 1 base and V 6 bases, and 8 bases lay outside the gene matches. DNA of the CDR3: TGTGCCAGCAGGAGACAGGGTTTCCAGAACACTGAAGCTTTCTTT. Translating gives CASRRQGFQNTEAFF.

This clone has only one observation. The chain uses TRBV12-3 or TRBV12-4 and TRBJ2-5; D is ambiguous. This CDR3 spans 13 amino acids. V was shortened by 7 bases and J by 4 bases, with 13 bases between the two germline ends. CDR3 protein: CASTLPRGETQYF. The CDR3, as DNA: TGTGCCAGCACCCTTCCCCGAGGAGAGACCCAGTACTTC.

This chain joins TRBV29-1 and TRBJ1-2; D remains unclear. There are 11 residues in the CDR3. Germline CDR1 reads SQVTM; CDR2 reads ANQGSEA. Trimming shortened V by 5 bases and J by 8 bases, and 12 bases separated the two germline ends. CDR3 DNA: TGCAGCGTTCTCACAGCTGTAGGCTACACCTTC. This encodes CSVLTAVGYTF.

The chain carries TRBV5-4 and TRBJ1-5; TRBD1 is a possible D gene (6 bases). CDR3 length: 16 residues. Trimming shortened V by 0 bases and J by 4 bases, and 14 bases separated the two germline ends. CDR1 and CDR2 from the germline V gene are SGHNT and YYREEE (reference sequence). The CDR3 reads CASSLGGGDGNQPQHF. The DNA of the CDR3 is TGTGCCAGCAGCTTGGGTGGGGGCGATGGGAATCAGCCCCAGCATTTT.

This clone was seen just once. This chain joins TRBV25-1 and TRBJ1-1, with a tentative D call TRBD1 (6 bases). This CDR3 is 13 amino acids long. V lost 10 bases and J lost 1, with 13 bases in between. The germline gives CDR1 MGHDK, CDR2 SYGVNS. The CDR3 spells CATSGQPNTEAFF. The DNA of the CDR3 is TGTGCCACCTCGGGACAACCGAACACTGAAGCTTTCTTT. The full variable domain, completed using reference TRBV25-1 and TRBJ1-1, is EADIYQTPRYLVIGTGKKITLECSQTMGHDKMYWYQQDPGMELHLIHYSYGVNSTEKGDLSSESTVSRIRTEHFPLTLESARPSHTSQYLCATSGQPNTEAFFGQGTRLTVV.

The gene calls are TRBV11-2 and TRBJ2-3; D uncertain. This CDR3 contains 12 residues. Per germline, CDR1 SGHAT and CDR2 FQNNGV. Trimming cost V 3 bases and J 6 bases, with 7 bases left between them. The CDR3 is CASSLMRDTQYF. In DNA, the CDR3 is TGTGCCAGCAGCTTGATGCGCGATACGCAGTATTTT.

V is TRBV5-1 and J is TRBJ2-7; 9 bases match TRBD1. The junction had 6 bases not matched to a gene; V was cut back by 3 bases and J by 2 bases. The length of the CDR3 is 15 residues. Per the germline V gene, CDR1 is SGHRS and CDR2 is YFSETQ. CDR3: CASSWGQGIAYEQYF. The CDR3 DNA sequence: TGCGCCAGCAGCTGGGGACAGGGTATCGCCTACGAGCAGTACTTC.

The rearrangement uses TRBV6-5 and TRBJ1-3, with TRBD1 identical over 7 bases. The V gene end was trimmed by 6 bases and the J gene end by 2 bases; junction bases not matched to a gene: 7. Germline V CDR1 and CDR2: MNHEY, SVGAGI. The CDR3 covers 15 residues. This CDR3 reads CASSRGGRAGNTIYF. CDR3 DNA sequence: TGTGCCAGCAGCCGAGGGGGCCGTGCTGGAAACACCATATATTTT.

This clone was recorded only once. The chain carries TRBV11-2 and TRBJ2-7; 10 nucleotides line up with TRBD1. This CDR3 is 15 amino acids long. Germline lookup yields CDR1 SGHAT and CDR2 FQNNGV. The V and J ends lost 5 bases and 0 bases, in that order; junction bases with no gene match: 4. As DNA, the CDR3 is TGTGCCAGCAGCCCGGGACAGGGGCACTCCTACGAGCAGTACTTC. It yields the protein CASSPGQGHSYEQYF.